The T cell receptor (beta chain) under discussion was sequenced for a study of early T cells in non-severe SARS-CoV-2 infection (dated by TCRdb to 2020 to 2023). For the wider study: Because TCR sequencing relied on bulk RNA taken from unsorted whole blood, pairing of alpha and beta chains was not possible. The study at large found these results: VDJdb matching was skewed toward anti-spike CD8 responses and likely underestimated virus-specific expansions, missing private and CD4 specificities.

Concerning this clonotype itself: Its antigen target is currently unknown. Per-nucleotide qualities are absent, and no much larger clonotype sits a single base away.

A case-control design nested within a healthcare worker cohort in London, UK, was used, with weekly nasopharyngeal swab PCR tests and blood sampling performed. Between 23 and 31 March 2020, the week of the UK lockdown, healthcare workers were enrolled and then followed up weekly for as long as 16 weeks. From the cysteine through the phenylalanine, the CDR3 covers 15 amino acids. CDR3 DNA only is kept here, 45 bases in frame from base 1. The V end loses 1 base and the J end loses 5 bases, and a stretch of 16 bases separates them. Per the germline V gene (reference sequence), DFQATT is the CDR1 and SNEGSKA is the CDR2. Receptor libraries were prepared by 5' RACE. TCRdb shows the sequencer as NextSeq 500. In the TCR library protocol, unique molecular identifiers were attached to individual cDNA molecules to correct for PCR bias and sequencing error. Sequencing covered both TCR alpha and beta chains, and within each sample the abundances of alpha and beta sequences were tightly co-correlated. On the study's bioinformatics: Decombinator V4 was used to annotate the V gene, J gene and CDR3 of the TCR sequences. TCRs were defined as expanded if a significant change between any two time points was detected under a Poisson model with p below 0.0001. TCR abundances were normalised to the total number of TCRs sequenced per sample and were expressed as counts per million. TRAV1-2 paired with TRAJ12, TRAJ20 or TRAJ33 defined MAIT TCRs, while TRAV10 paired with TRAJ18 defined iNKT TCRs. VDJdb, accessed on 1 November 2021, was searched for TCRs annotated for CMV, EBV and SARS-CoV-2, and TCRs annotated for more than one antigen were excluded. TCRdb's own reprocessing of the public reads used fastp at Q25 and MiXCR and kept productive beta chains. Identical CDR3 proteins give one entry, which carries the most common genes and DNA. The V and J calls and clone size are TCRdb's, not the authors'. The sample table lists around 83,000 distinct CDR3 sequences, 12% of them with a count of one. Together, the top ten hold approximately 4.7% of the sample.

The chain is assembled from TRBV20-1 and TRBJ2-3; a tentative D match to TRBD1 spans 6 bases. The TCR originated in an adult who was a healthcare worker with PCR-confirmed SARS-CoV-2 infection or an uninfected control (not recorded which). This sample comprised whole blood, obtained at baseline. The nucleotide sequence reads as follows: TGCAGTGCTAGAGTGGGACAAGGGCGCGTAGATACGCAGTATTTT. Its protein reads: CSARVGQGRVDTQYF.